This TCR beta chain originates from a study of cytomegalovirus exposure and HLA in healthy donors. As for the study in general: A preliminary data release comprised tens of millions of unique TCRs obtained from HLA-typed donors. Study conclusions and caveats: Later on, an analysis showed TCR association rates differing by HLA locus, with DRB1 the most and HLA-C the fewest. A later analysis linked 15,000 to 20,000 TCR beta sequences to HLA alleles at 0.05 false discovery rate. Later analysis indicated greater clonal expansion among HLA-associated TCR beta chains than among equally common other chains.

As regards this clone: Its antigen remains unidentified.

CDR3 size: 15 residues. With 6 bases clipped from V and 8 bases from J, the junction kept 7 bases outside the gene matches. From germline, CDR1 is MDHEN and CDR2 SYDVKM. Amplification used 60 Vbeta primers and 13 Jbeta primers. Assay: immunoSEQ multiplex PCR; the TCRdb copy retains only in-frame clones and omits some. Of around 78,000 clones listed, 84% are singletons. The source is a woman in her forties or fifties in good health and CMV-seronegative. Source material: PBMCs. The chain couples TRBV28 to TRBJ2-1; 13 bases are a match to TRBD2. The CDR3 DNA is TGTGCCAGCAGCGGGACTAGCGGGACCGACCATGAGCAGTTCTTC. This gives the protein CASSGTSGTDHEQFF. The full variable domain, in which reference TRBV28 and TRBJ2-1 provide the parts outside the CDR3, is DVKVTQSSRYLVKRTGEKVFLECVQDMDHENMFWYRQDPGLGLRLIYFSYDVKMKEKGDIPEGYSVSREKKERFSLILESASTNQTSMYLCASSGTSGTDHEQFFGPGTRLTVL.